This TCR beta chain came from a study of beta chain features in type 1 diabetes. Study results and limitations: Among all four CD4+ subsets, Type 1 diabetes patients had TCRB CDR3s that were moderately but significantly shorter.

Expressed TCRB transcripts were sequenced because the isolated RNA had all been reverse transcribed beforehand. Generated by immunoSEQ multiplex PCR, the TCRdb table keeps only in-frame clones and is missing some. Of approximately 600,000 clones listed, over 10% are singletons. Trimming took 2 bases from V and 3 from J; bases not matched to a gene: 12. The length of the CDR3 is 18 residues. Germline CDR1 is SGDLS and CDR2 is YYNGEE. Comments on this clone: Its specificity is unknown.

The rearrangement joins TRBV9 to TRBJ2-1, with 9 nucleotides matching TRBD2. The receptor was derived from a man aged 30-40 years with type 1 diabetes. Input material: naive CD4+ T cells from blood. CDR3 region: CASSVSGGTFNHYNEQFF. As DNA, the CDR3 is TGTGCCAGCAGCGTTAGCGGGGGAACGTTCAACCACTACAATGAGCAGTTCTTC. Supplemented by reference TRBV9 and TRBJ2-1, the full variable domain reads DSGVTQTPKHLITATGQRVTLRCSPRSGDLSVYWYQQSLDQGLQFLIQYYNGEERAKGNILERFSAQQFPDLHSELNLSSLELGDSALYFCASSVSGGTFNHYNEQFFGPGTRLTVL.